What follows describes a single T cell receptor beta chain. The method was immunoSEQ multiplex PCR; TCRdb's version includes in-frame clones alone and lacks a portion of them. The table has about 72,000 clones, 92% seen once; the top ten hold about 1.5%. This sample stems from a study of T cell changes during pregnancy in multiple sclerosis. CDR3 size: 14 residues. With V trimmed by 9 bases and J by 5 bases, 10 bases remained unmatched. Germline-derived CDR1 and CDR2 are LNHNV and YYDKDF (reference sequence). The chain has TRBV15 and TRBJ1-1; 9 nucleotides align to TRBD1. Sequenced here: peripheral blood, sampled in the first trimester of pregnancy. The sequence derives from a female donor in good health, enrolled as a control in a pregnancy study. The CDR3 loop is CATRDRDGKTEAFF. As DNA, the CDR3 is TGTGCCACAAGGGACAGGGATGGGAAGACTGAAGCTTTCTTT.